The next 31 T cell receptor beta chains were all read from a single sample in a study of control samples from healthy donors and cancer patients. Method: immunoSEQ multiplex PCR; TCRdb's copy keeps in-frame clones and lacks some. This sample has about 110,000 clones; around 87% occur once, and the top ten carry around 3.9%. Sequenced: PBMCs. Receptors were obtained from a woman in her sixties or seventies with lung cancer.

The chain has TRBV21-1 and TRBJ1-2; the table gives TRBD1 as D, unverified against the DNA. TRBV21-1 is tagged as a pseudogene. The CDR3 contains 16 residues. The CDR3 here is CASSKYVWGANYGYTF. Written as DNA, the CDR3 is TGTGCCAGCAGCAAATACGTATGGGGCGCTAACTATGGCTACACCTTC.

This chain joins TRBV5-6 and TRBJ1-2; a weak D match, TRBD1 (5 bases). The ends were cut back, 2 bases at V and 0 bases at J, with 11 bases in the middle. The CDR3 covers 15 residues. CDR1 and CDR2 from the germline V gene are SGHDT and YYEEEE. The CDR3 loop reads CASSFRDVANYGYTF. The CDR3 DNA reads TGTGCCAGCAGCTTCCGGGACGTCGCTAACTATGGCTACACCTTC.

The rearrangement joins TRBV4-1 to TRBJ1-5; no clear D gene. The CDR3 sequence is 16 residues long. Germline values: CDR1 MGHRA, CDR2 YSYEKL. V lost 4 bases, J lost 0 bases, and 13 bases lay in between. The CDR3 DNA reads as TGCGCCAGCAGCCGACTACAGACCGGTAGCAATCAGCCCCAGCATTTT. Protein product: CASSRLQTGSNQPQHF.

The CDR3, as DNA: TGTGCCAGCACGAGAGGGCCTATCTACGAGCAGTACTTC. Encoded protein: CASTRGPIYEQYF. This rearrangement joins TRBV25-1 to TRBJ2-7; possibly TRBD2 for D (5 bases). V dropped 7 bases and J dropped 3 bases, with 13 bases sitting between them. This CDR3 is built from 13 residues. The germline CDR1 and CDR2 sequences are MGHDK and SYGVNS.

V is TRBV9 and J is TRBJ2-1, with D hard to call. Germline V gene data show CDR1 as SGDLS and CDR2 as YYNGEE. V lost 8 bases to trimming and J lost 5 bases, with 11 bases between them. The CDR3 has 12 residues. The CDR3 DNA is TGTGCCAGTTCCTTAGTACACAATGAGCAGTTCTTC. Translating gives CASSLVHNEQFF.

This clone was found once. The chain is built from TRBV3-1 (or the pseudogene TRBV3-2) and TRBJ2-7; D ambiguous. The CDR3 has 18 residues. V lost 1 base and J lost 0, with 19 bases in between. Germline V gene sequence: CDR1 LGHDT, CDR2 YNNKEL (reference sequence). CDR3 region: CASSQVVLGGSSSYEQYF. The CDR3 nucleotides read TGTGCCAGCAGCCAAGTTGTTTTAGGCGGCTCGAGCTCCTACGAGCAGTACTTC.

The gene calls are TRBV10-3 and TRBJ1-1; 8 nucleotides agree with TRBD1. CDR3 length: 16 amino acids. Per germline, CDR1 ENHRY and CDR2 SYGVKD. The J segment lost 2 bases and the V segment lost 4 bases, leaving 9 bases of the junction unmatched. CDR3 nucleotides: TGTGCCATCAGTGTTGGACAGGGAATTGGAAACACTGAAGCTTTCTTT. Its protein product is CAISVGQGIGNTEAFF.

This chain uses TRBV6-4 with TRBJ1-2; D not certain. Per germline, CDR1 MRHNA and CDR2 SNTAGT. V dropped 2 bases and J dropped 4 bases, with 11 bases sitting between them. CDR3 length equals 14 residues. CDR3 amino acids: CASSDRGYSYGYTF. In DNA form, the CDR3 reads TGTGCCAGCAGTGACCGAGGCTATTCCTATGGCTACACCTTC.

The chain carries TRBV6-6 and TRBJ1-5; D is uncertain. This CDR3 is built from 16 residues. The germline V gene encodes CDR1 MNHNY and CDR2 SVGAGI (reference sequence). V lost 2 bases and J 2 bases, leaving 13 bases between the germline ends. CDR3 bases: TGTGCCAGCAGTTACCCTGGCCCAGTCCGCAATCAGCCCCAGCATTTT. Its translation is CASSYPGPVRNQPQHF.

J is TRBJ2-1 and V is TRBV5-6, with a weak D call TRBD2 (5 bases). The CDR3 loop spans 13 amino acids. V lost 3 bases, J lost 12 bases, and 16 bases lay in between. Looked up from germline, CDR1 is SGHDT and CDR2 is YYEEEE. CDR3 bases: TGTGCCAGCAGCTCGAGGGATTGGCAAGGGCAGTTCTTC. This gives the protein CASSSRDWQGQFF.

The chain employs TRBV2 and TRBJ2-2; no reliable D call. The CDR3 extends over 13 amino acids. V lost 5 bases, J lost 8 bases, and 12 bases lay in between. Per germline, CDR1 SNHLY and CDR2 FYNNEI. The CDR3 sequence: CASSFSSNGELFF. The CDR3 DNA sequence: TGTGCCAGCAGTTTCTCAAGCAATGGGGAGCTGTTTTTT.

The genes are TRBV4-1 and TRBJ2-4, with D perhaps TRBD1 (6 bases). The CDR3 is 15 amino acids. Per the germline V gene, CDR1 is MGHRA and CDR2 is YSYEKL. Trimming left V 1 base short and J 6 bases short, with 13 bases between. The CDR3 spells CASSQGPGVSNIQYF. The CDR3 DNA reads TGCGCCAGCAGCCAAGGACCAGGGGTGTCAAACATTCAGTACTTC.

The chain uses TRBV19 and TRBJ1-4; D unclear. The length of the CDR3 is 15 residues. Germline CDR1 and CDR2: LNHDA and SQIVND (reference sequence). The V gene lost 4 bases and the J gene lost 0 bases, with 9 bases spanning the gap. The chain's CDR3 is CASSSTVATNEKLFF. The DNA for the CDR3 is TGTGCCAGTAGTAGTACAGTTGCAACTAATGAAAAACTGTTTTTT.

The rearrangement uses TRBV5-1 and TRBJ2-3; D not certain. The V end was cut by 0 bases, the J end by 0 bases, with 8 bases between. Germline-derived CDR1 and CDR2 are SGHRS and YFSETQ. This CDR3 is built from 15 residues. In DNA form, the CDR3 reads TGCGCCAGCAGCTTGGCAACCCCTAGCACAGATACGCAGTATTTT. The encoded protein is CASSLATPSTDTQYF.

The CDR3 sequence: CASSLRQGAIIYEQYF. CDR3 bases: TGTGCCAGCAGTCTCCGACAGGGGGCTATCATCTACGAGCAGTACTTC. This chain connects TRBV27 to TRBJ2-7; 10 nucleotides line up with TRBD1. Looked up from germline, CDR1 is MNHEY and CDR2 is SMNVEV (reference sequence). The CDR3 sequence is 16 residues long. V trimming: 5 bases; J trimming: 3 bases; junction bases outside the gene matches: 10.

This clone was observed once. This sequence joins TRBV6-5 and TRBJ2-7; D perhaps matches TRBD1 (5 bases). Trimming took 2 bases from V and 3 from J, leaving 14 bases between them. The CDR3 runs 15 residues. Germline V gene lookup returns CDR1 MNHEY and CDR2 SVGAGI. The DNA for the CDR3 is TGTGCCAGCAGTTACGGAGCAGGGTTTAACTACGAGCAGTACTTC. Translated: CASSYGAGFNYEQYF.

The chain has TRBV27 and TRBJ1-4, with D unresolved. CDR1 is MNHEY, CDR2 SMNVEV, per germline (reference sequence). The CDR3 loop spans 14 amino acids. Deletions cut 3 bases from V and 7 bases from J, with 12 bases between. The CDR3 DNA sequence: TGTGCCAGCAGTTTTTGGGGAGAAGGTGAAAAACTGTTTTTT. Translation gives CASSFWGEGEKLFF.

The J gene is TRBJ1-2, the V gene TRBV6-5; TRBD1 agrees at 7 bases. After removal of 5 bases from V and 3 bases from J, the junction contained 6 bases not matched to a gene. The CDR3 extends over 14 amino acids. The germline gives CDR1 MNHEY, CDR2 SVGAGI. CDR3 sequence reads: CASSIRDRHYGYTF. The CDR3 DNA sequence: TGTGCCAGCAGTATCCGGGACAGACACTATGGCTACACCTTC.

This chain uses TRBV15 with TRBJ1-2, with 9 bases that match TRBD1. This CDR3 has 14 residues. CDR1 and CDR2 from the germline V gene are LNHNV and YYDKDF (reference sequence). The junction had 2 bases not matched to a gene; V was cut back by 3 bases and J by 3 bases. CDR3 sequence (DNA): TGTGCCACCAGCAGGGGACAGGGAGACTATGGCTACACCTTC. It yields the protein CATSRGQGDYGYTF. Combining the CDR3 with reference TRBV15 and TRBJ1-2 gives the whole variable domain DAMVIQNPRYQVTQFGKPVTLSCSQTLNHNVMYWYQQKSSQAPKLLFHYYDKDFNNEADTPDNFQSRRPNTSFCFLDIRSPGLGDTAMYLCATSRGQGDYGYTFGSGTRLTVV.

This chain links TRBV29-1 with TRBJ2-1; TRBD2 aligns across 8 bases. Looked up from germline, CDR1 is SQVTM and CDR2 is ANQGSEA. With V trimmed by 7 bases and J by 15 bases, 11 bases remained unmatched. This CDR3 is built from 11 residues. CDR3 bases: TGCAGCGCGGGACTAGAGATTATTAGGTTCTTC. Its translation: CSAGLEIIRFF.

V gene TRBV5-5 combines with J gene TRBJ1-1; D gene ambiguous. Per the germline V gene, CDR1 is SGHKS and CDR2 is YYEKEE (reference sequence). V shed 4 bases and J shed 0 bases, with 13 bases lying between them. CDR3 size: 15 residues. The CDR3 coding sequence is TGTGCCAGCAGCCCCCCCGCACTCATGAACACTGAAGCTTTCTTT. Translated: CASSPPALMNTEAFF.

The chain joins TRBV24-1 to TRBJ2-1; TRBD1 matches 8 bases. The CDR3 has 16 amino acids. Losses at the gene ends were 3 bases for V and 5 bases for J; bases not matched to a gene: 8. The germline gives CDR1 KGHDR, CDR2 SFDVKD. In nucleotides, the CDR3 is TGTGCCACCAGTGATGCGTTACAGGGGGATGACAATGAGCAGTTCTTC. Translating it yields CATSDALQGDDNEQFF.

V usage is TRBV7-9 and J usage is TRBJ2-2; TRBD2 aligns across 10 bases. Germline CDR1 SEHNR, CDR2 FQNEAQ (reference sequence). The CDR3 length is 15 residues. V lost 6 bases to trimming and J lost 6 bases; unmatched junction nucleotides: 7. CDR3 sequence (DNA): TGTGCCAGCAGGACAGCGGGAGGGCCCCCCGGGGAGCTGTTTTTT. Translated, it gives CASRTAGGPPGELFF.

The chain joins TRBV27 to TRBJ2-3; 7 nucleotides agree with TRBD2. The CDR3 spans 14 residues. CDR1 is MNHEY, CDR2 SMNVEV, per germline (reference sequence). Trimming at V came to 3 bases and at J to 2 bases, leaving 2 bases not matched to a gene. The chain's CDR3 is CASSLGGDTDTQYF. The CDR3, as DNA: TGTGCCAGCAGTTTGGGAGGGGACACAGATACGCAGTATTTT.

There are a few counts of this clone. The chain employs TRBV11-2 and TRBJ1-1; D gene uncertain. Germline V gene lookup returns CDR1 SGHAT and CDR2 FQNNGV. This CDR3 comprises 12 residues. The V and J ends lost 0 bases and 10 bases respectively, with 9 bases between them. The CDR3 nucleotides read TGTGCCAGCAGCTTAGAGGTTGGAGGAGCTTTCTTT. Translating it yields CASSLEVGGAFF.

This CDR3 reads CASSLDSGSKYNEQFF. The CDR3 DNA reads as TGCGCCAGCAGCTTGGATAGCGGGAGTAAGTACAATGAGCAGTTCTTC. The V call is TRBV5-1, the J call TRBJ2-1, with TRBD2 identical over 9 bases. The CDR3 length is 16 residues. Germline V gene sequence: CDR1 SGHRS, CDR2 YFSETQ. J lost 4 bases, V lost 0 bases, and 5 bases had no gene match.

This sequence joins TRBV5-1 and TRBJ1-4; D might be TRBD1 (6 bases). The CDR3 covers 14 residues. The germline gives CDR1 SGHRS, CDR2 YFSETQ. The V end was cut by 1 base, the J end by 5 bases, with 9 bases between. CDR3 nucleotides: TGCGCCAGCAGCTTGTCGGGGACAAATGAAAAACTGTTTTTT. As protein: CASSLSGTNEKLFF. The full variable domain, completed using reference TRBV5-1 and TRBJ1-4, is KAGVTQTPRYLIKTRGQQVTLSCSPISGHRSVSWYQQTPGQGLQFLFEYFSETQRNKGNFPGRFSGRQFSNSRSEMNVSTLELGDSALYLCASSLSGTNEKLFFGSGTQLSVL.

This clone was detected once. V gene TRBV5-1 combines with J gene TRBJ1-6; TRBD1 might be the D (5 bases). V lost 5 bases and J lost 8, with 14 bases in between. The CDR3 totals 14 residues. Looked up from germline, CDR1 is SGHRS and CDR2 is YFSETQ. The CDR3 region is CASRFQGGDSPLHF. DNA for the CDR3: TGCGCCAGCAGGTTTCAGGGTGGGGATTCACCCCTCCACTTT.

The chain uses TRBV7-6 and TRBJ1-4; 7 nucleotides agree with TRBD1. The germline V gene encodes CDR1 SGHVS and CDR2 FNYEAQ. With 7 bases clipped from V and 8 bases from J, the junction kept 10 bases outside the gene matches. The CDR3 totals 14 residues. The CDR3 protein is CASTTPSQGEKLFF. The CDR3, as DNA: TGTGCCAGCACCACCCCCTCACAGGGGGAAAAACTGTTTTTT.

The CDR3 nucleotides are TGTGCCAGCAGCCAAGATTGGGGACAGGGAGACACTGAAGCTTTCTTT. This translates into CASSQDWGQGDTEAFF. The rearrangement links TRBV4-2 to TRBJ1-1, with TRBD1 matching over 9 bases. The CDR3 spans 16 residues. The germline gives CDR1 LGHNA, CDR2 YNFKEQ. V shed 0 bases and J 3 bases; nucleotides not matched to a gene: 5.

The V gene is TRBV7-9, the J gene TRBJ1-1; perhaps TRBD1 as D (6 bases). V was trimmed by 5 bases and J by 4 bases, leaving 17 bases between them. CDR3 length: 15 amino acids. Germline-derived CDR1 and CDR2 are SEHNR and FQNEAQ (reference sequence). The CDR3 DNA reads as TGTGCCAGCAGCCCGCCGACAGGTCGGGGCACTGAAGCTTTCTTT. Translation gives CASSPPTGRGTEAFF.